Below are 23 T cell receptor beta chains sequenced from a single sample in a study of cytomegalovirus exposure and HLA in healthy donors. PCR involved 60 Vbeta and 13 Jbeta primers. Clones were read by immunoSEQ multiplex PCR, and TCRdb kept only the in-frame ones, dropping some. The sample has fewer than 45,000 clones, approximately 70% seen once. Material for sequencing was PBMCs. Every receptor here comes from a man between 35 and 55 years old in good health and CMV-seronegative.

V gene TRBV28 combines with J gene TRBJ2-5; 11 bases are a match to TRBD2. Germline trimming cut 5 bases from V and 8 bases from J; bases unmatched to any gene: 10. Germline assignment: CDR1 MDHEN and CDR2 SYDVKM. The CDR3 sequence is 15 residues long. This CDR3 is CASSLTGTSGLTQYF. The CDR3 region has the DNA TGTGCCAGCAGTCTGACTGGGACTAGCGGCCTAACCCAGTACTTC. Full variable domain (rest looked up from reference TRBV28 and TRBJ2-5): DVKVTQSSRYLVKRTGEKVFLECVQDMDHENMFWYRQDPGLGLRLIYFSYDVKMKEKGDIPEGYSVSREKKERFSLILESASTNQTSMYLCASSLTGTSGLTQYFGPGTRLLVL.

This clone occurred a few times. The chain carries TRBV7-8 and TRBJ2-3; tentatively, D is TRBD1 (6 bases). The CDR3 is 15 amino acids. The V end was cut by 6 bases, the J end by 0 bases, with 13 bases between. Germline loops: CDR1 SGHVS, CDR2 FQNEAQ. The CDR3 protein is CASSLTGMSTDTQYF. The CDR3 DNA is TGTGCCAGCAGTCTAACAGGGATGAGCACAGATACGCAGTATTTT.

Only one count was recorded for this clone. The V call is TRBV28, the J call TRBJ1-5; 10 bases are a match to TRBD1. Per germline, CDR1 MDHEN and CDR2 SYDVKM. With 5 bases clipped from V and 3 bases from J, the junction kept 7 bases outside the gene matches. The CDR3 contains 16 residues. Here the CDR3 reads CASSTPGQGFNQPQHF. The DNA for the CDR3 is TGTGCCAGCAGTACTCCGGGACAGGGGTTCAATCAGCCCCAGCATTTT. Full variable domain (missing parts from reference TRBV28 and TRBJ1-5): DVKVTQSSRYLVKRTGEKVFLECVQDMDHENMFWYRQDPGLGLRLIYFSYDVKMKEKGDIPEGYSVSREKKERFSLILESASTNQTSMYLCASSTPGQGFNQPQHFGDGTRLSIL.

The chain uses TRBV30 and TRBJ1-2; a possible D gene is TRBD1 (5 bases). This CDR3 is 11 amino acids long. Germline lookup yields CDR1 GTSNPN and CDR2 SVGIG (reference sequence). The ends were cut back, 2 bases at V and 8 bases at J, with 9 bases in the middle. CDR3 DNA: TGTGCCTGGAGTTCGGGGGACGGCTACACCTTC. Encoded protein: CAWSSGDGYTF.

This clone appeared a few times. The rearrangement links TRBV18 to TRBJ2-5; D may be TRBD1 (6 bases). Trimming shortened V by 5 bases and J by 3 bases, and 10 bases separated the two germline ends. The length of the CDR3 is 13 residues. CDR1 and CDR2 from the germline V gene are KGHSH and LQKENI. CDR3 region: CASSEQGEETQYF. CDR3 nucleotide sequence: TGTGCCAGCTCAGAACAGGGAGAAGAGACCCAGTACTTC. The whole variable domain, remainder taken from reference TRBV18 and TRBJ2-5, is NAGVMQNPRHLVRRRGQEARLRCSPMKGHSHVYWYRQLPEEGLKFMVYLQKENIIDESGMPKERFSAEFPKEGPSILRIQQVVRGDSAAYFCASSEQGEETQYFGPGTRLLVL.

This sequence joins TRBV2 and TRBJ2-3; tentative D call: TRBD2 (6 bases). Germline-derived CDR1 and CDR2 are SNHLY and FYNNEI. V lost 5 bases to trimming and J lost 5 bases, with 14 bases between them. The CDR3 totals 14 residues. CDR3 DNA sequence: TGTGCCAGCAGTTGGACTACCTGGGGAGATACGCAGTATTTT. Its protein is CASSWTTWGDTQYF.

This clone is a singleton in its sample. This chain links TRBV29-1 with TRBJ2-1; 7 bases are a match to TRBD1. V lost 6 bases, J lost 3 bases, and 26 bases stayed unmatched. CDR1 SQVTM and CDR2 ANQGSEA come from the germline V gene. The CDR3 contains 20 residues. The chain's CDR3 is CSVDPFASSRTGPNYNEQFF. In DNA, the CDR3 is TGCAGCGTCGACCCTTTTGCGTCTTCCCGGACAGGACCCAACTACAATGAGCAGTTCTTC.

V usage is TRBV5-1 and J usage is TRBJ1-3; no reliable D call. The CDR3 spans 14 residues. Germline CDR1 and CDR2: SGHRS and YFSETQ. V was trimmed by 0 bases and J by 2 bases, leaving 6 bases between them. The CDR3 loop reads CASSLGPAGNTIYF. Here the CDR3 DNA reads TGCGCCAGCAGCTTGGGGCCAGCTGGAAACACCATATATTTT.

J is TRBJ2-5 and V is TRBV13, with 8 bases lining up with TRBD1. The J call is in doubt because the DNA end fits TRBJ2-7 better. This CDR3 comprises 16 residues. Germline V gene sequence: CDR1 PRHDT, CDR2 FYEKMQ (reference sequence). CDR3 nucleotides: TGTGCCAGCAGCCCTGAGAGGGGGACAGGCGCCTACGAGCAGTACTTC. Its protein is CASSPERGTGAYEQYF.

This rearrangement joins TRBV19 to TRBJ1-5; D not certain. Trimming left V 1 base short and J 1 base short, with 8 bases between. Germline lookup yields CDR1 LNHDA and CDR2 SQIVND (reference sequence). This CDR3 comprises 15 residues. CDR3 nucleotide sequence: TGTGCCAGTAGTATAGGTGAGGGAAGCAATCAGCCCCAGCATTTT. It specifies CASSIGEGSNQPQHF.

The chain uses TRBV2 and TRBJ2-1, with D tentatively TRBD2 (6 bases). This CDR3 region has 13 residues. Germline values: CDR1 SNHLY, CDR2 FYNNEI. V was pared by 6 bases and J by 15 bases, with 21 bases between. The CDR3, as DNA: TGTGCCAGCAGGGCAACCGATTGGGGAGGTCCGTTCTTC. Protein product: CASRATDWGGPFF. Supplemented by reference TRBV2 and TRBJ2-1, the full variable domain reads EPEVTQTPSHQVTQMGQEVILRCVPISNHLYFYWYRQILGQKVEFLVSFYNNEISEKSEIFDDQFSVERPDGSNFTLKIRSTKLEDSAMYFCASRATDWGGPFFGPGTRLTVL.

J is TRBJ2-1 and V is TRBV13; a possible D gene is TRBD2 (6 bases). CDR1 is PRHDT and CDR2 is FYEKMQ in the germline V gene (reference sequence). There are 14 residues in the CDR3. V shed 3 bases and J shed 4 bases, with 10 bases lying between them. The CDR3 region is CASSFRRGYNEQFF. CDR3 nucleotide sequence: TGTGCCAGCAGCTTTAGGAGGGGTTACAATGAGCAGTTCTTC.

This clone was observed a few times. The CDR3 region has the DNA TGTGCCAGCAACAACCCGGCGGCTAGCGAAGAGACCCAGTACTTC. This gives the protein CASNNPAASEETQYF. J is TRBJ2-5 and V is TRBV6-4; weak D call: TRBD2 (6 bases). CDR1 and CDR2 from the germline V gene are MRHNA and SNTAGT. The CDR3 extends over 15 amino acids. Trimming cost V 7 bases and J 3 bases, with 18 bases left between them.

The chain uses TRBV7-8 and TRBJ1-1; D not resolved. Germline CDR1 and CDR2: SGHVS and FQNEAQ. CDR3 length: 14 amino acids. Trimming removed 4 bases from V and 3 bases from J, with 12 bases in between. The CDR3: CASSSEGGDTEAFF. The CDR3 DNA sequence: TGTGCCAGCAGCTCCGAGGGTGGCGACACTGAAGCTTTCTTT.

The chain employs TRBV4-1 and TRBJ2-7, with 9 bases that match TRBD2. Germline loops: CDR1 MGHRA, CDR2 YSYEKL. Trimming at V came to 0 bases and at J to 2 bases, leaving 8 bases not matched to a gene. CDR3 length: 17 residues. The CDR3 loop is CASSQDPKRGVAYEQYF. DNA of the CDR3: TGCGCCAGCAGCCAAGATCCAAAGCGGGGGGTGGCCTACGAGCAGTACTTC.

The chain carries TRBV7-9 and TRBJ2-1; TRBD1 matches 7 bases. The CDR3 runs 16 residues. Germline V gene sequence: CDR1 SEHNR, CDR2 FQNEAQ (reference sequence). J was trimmed by 4 bases and V by 5 bases; bases with no gene match: 11. CDR3: CASSLLPGQTYNEQFF. CDR3 nucleotide sequence: TGTGCCAGCAGCCTTCTTCCGGGACAGACATACAATGAGCAGTTCTTC.

This sequence joins TRBV27 and TRBJ1-1; 9 nucleotides align to TRBD1. The CDR3 runs to 15 residues. After removal of 3 bases from V and 7 bases from J, the junction contained 9 bases not matched to a gene. Germline V gene sequence: CDR1 MNHEY, CDR2 SMNVEV (reference sequence). CDR3 residues: CASSLGGTGISEAFF. The DNA of the CDR3 is TGTGCCAGCAGTTTGGGTGGGACAGGGATCAGTGAAGCTTTCTTT.

V usage is TRBV29-1 and J usage is TRBJ2-1, with D possibly being TRBD1 (6 bases). The CDR3 covers 18 residues. V lost 8 bases to trimming and J lost 0 bases, with 26 bases between them. Germline CDR1 reads SQVTM; CDR2 reads ANQGSEA. Written as DNA, the CDR3 is TGCAGCTCCCGCTCCGGGACACCACTTTGGAGCTCCTACAATGAGCAGTTCTTC. As protein: CSSRSGTPLWSSYNEQFF.

The chain is built from TRBV9 and TRBJ2-2; the match to TRBD1 covers 9 bases. V shed 4 bases, J shed 4 bases, and the junction held 5 bases outside the gene matches. The CDR3 has 15 residues. CDR1 and CDR2 from the germline V gene are SGDLS and YYNGEE. CDR3 DNA sequence: TGTGCCAGCAGCCCCGGGACAGGGCGCACCGGGGAGCTGTTTTTT. This encodes CASSPGTGRTGELFF.

The gene calls are TRBV25-1 and TRBJ2-3; TRBD2 aligns across 9 bases. The CDR3 is 14 amino acids. Germline assignment: CDR1 MGHDK and CDR2 SYGVNS. V lost 9 bases to trimming and J lost 3 bases; unmatched junction nucleotides: 7. CDR3 DNA: TGTGCCAGTTCTGGACTAGCGATTACAGATACGCAGTATTTT. This sequence encodes CASSGLAITDTQYF.

This chain joins TRBV30 and TRBJ2-2, with D possibly being TRBD1 (6 bases). This CDR3 is 16 amino acids long. Trimming removed 6 bases at V and 6 bases at J, with 23 bases between. Germline values: CDR1 GTSNPN, CDR2 SVGIG (reference sequence). CDR3 DNA sequence: TGTGCCTGCTCAAGGGGGAAGCGTGGGTTGGCCGGGGAGCTGTTTTTT. Translated, it gives CACSRGKRGLAGELFF.

The chain joins TRBV18 to TRBJ1-5; D gene ambiguous. The germline V gene has CDR1 KGHSH and CDR2 LQKENI. V lost 6 bases and J lost 2, with 14 bases in between. This CDR3 contains 15 residues. CDR3 in amino acids: CASSPTEGGNQPQHF. The CDR3 region has the DNA TGTGCCAGCTCTCCGACGGAGGGAGGCAATCAGCCCCAGCATTTT.

The V call is TRBV6-5, the J call TRBJ1-6; 9 bases align to TRBD1. The junction had 2 bases not matched to a gene; V was cut back by 2 bases and J by 6 bases. Germline V gene sequence: CDR1 MNHEY, CDR2 SVGAGI. This CDR3 contains 15 residues. CDR3 residues: CASSYGQGINSPLHF. In DNA form, the CDR3 reads TGTGCCAGCAGTTACGGACAGGGGATTAATTCACCCCTCCACTTT.